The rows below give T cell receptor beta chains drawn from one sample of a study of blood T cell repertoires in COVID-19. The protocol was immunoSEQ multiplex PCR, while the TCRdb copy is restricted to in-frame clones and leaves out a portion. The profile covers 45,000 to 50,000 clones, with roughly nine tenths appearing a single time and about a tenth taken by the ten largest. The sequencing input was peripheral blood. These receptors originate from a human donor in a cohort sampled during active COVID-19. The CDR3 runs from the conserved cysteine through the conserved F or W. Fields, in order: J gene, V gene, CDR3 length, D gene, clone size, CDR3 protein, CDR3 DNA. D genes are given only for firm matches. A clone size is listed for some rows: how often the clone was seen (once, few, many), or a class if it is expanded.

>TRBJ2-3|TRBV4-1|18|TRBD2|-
CASSPATSGGDSTDTQYF
TGCGCCAGCAGCCCGGCAACTAGCGGGGGCGATAGCACAGATACGCAGTATTTT
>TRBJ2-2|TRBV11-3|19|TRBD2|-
CASSLDQLAGATNTGELFF
TGTGCCAGCAGCTTAGATCAGCTAGCGGGGGCAACGAACACCGGGGAGCTGTTTTTT
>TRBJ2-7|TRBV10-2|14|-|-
CASRGAGGPYEQYF
TGCGCCAGCAGGGGGGCAGGTGGCCCCTACGAGCAGTACTTC
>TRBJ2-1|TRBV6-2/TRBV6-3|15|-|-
CASSSLLGPYNEQFF
TGTGCCAGCAGTTCCTTATTGGGGCCGTACAATGAGCAGTTCTTC
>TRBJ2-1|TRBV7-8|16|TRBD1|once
CASSLDAGTGINEQFF
TGTGCCAGCAGCTTAGACGCCGGGACAGGGATCAATGAGCAGTTCTTC
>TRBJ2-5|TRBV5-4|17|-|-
CASSLAGSGRQGETQYF
TGTGCCAGCAGCTTGGCCGGGTCGGGGAGGCAGGGAGAGACCCAGTACTTC
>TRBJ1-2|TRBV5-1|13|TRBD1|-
CASSHGQAVGYTF
TGCGCCAGCAGCCACGGACAGGCCGTTGGCTACACCTTC
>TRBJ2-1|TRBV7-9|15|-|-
CASSVSVWSYNEQFF
TGTGCCAGCAGTGTATCAGTATGGTCCTACAATGAGCAGTTCTTC
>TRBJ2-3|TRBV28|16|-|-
CASGGPGGLRTDTQYF
TGTGCCAGCGGGGGTCCGGGGGGCCTTCGCACAGATACGCAGTATTTT
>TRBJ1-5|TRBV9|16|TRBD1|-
CASSAGTGYSNQPQHF
TGTGCCAGCAGCGCTGGGACAGGGTATAGCAATCAGCCCCAGCATTTT
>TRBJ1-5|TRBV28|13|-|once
CASRVDGNQPQHF
TGTGCCAGCAGGGTCGACGGGAATCAGCCCCAGCATTTT
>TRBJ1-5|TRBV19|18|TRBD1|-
CASTRGVTGGYSNQPQHF
TGTGCCAGTACAAGGGGGGTGACAGGGGGCTATAGCAATCAGCCCCAGCATTTT
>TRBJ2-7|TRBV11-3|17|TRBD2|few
CARGASGGYSWFHEQYF
TGTGCCAGAGGGGCCAGCGGGGGGTACTCGTGGTTCCACGAGCAGTACTTC
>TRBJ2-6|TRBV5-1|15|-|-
CASSVDRYGANVLTF
TGCGCCAGCAGCGTCGACAGGTATGGGGCCAACGTCCTGACTTTC
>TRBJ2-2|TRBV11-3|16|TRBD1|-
CASSLSTGGYTGELFF
TGTGCCAGCAGCTTATCGACAGGGGGCTACACCGGGGAGCTGTTTTTT
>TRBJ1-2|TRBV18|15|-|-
CASSPSAQLNYGYTF
TGTGCCAGCTCACCTAGTGCACAGCTAAACTATGGCTACACCTTC
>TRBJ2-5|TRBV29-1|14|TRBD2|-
CSVGLAGGRETQYF
TGCAGCGTAGGACTAGCGGGGGGGCGAGAGACCCAGTACTTC
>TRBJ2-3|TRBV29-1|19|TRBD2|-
CSVEPTAGGAPSPTDTQYF
TGCAGCGTTGAACCAACGGCGGGGGGGGCCCCTTCCCCCACAGATACGCAGTATTTT
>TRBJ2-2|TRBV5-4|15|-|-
CASSPSGANTGELFF
TGTGCCAGCAGCCCCTCCGGGGCGAACACCGGGGAGCTGTTTTTT
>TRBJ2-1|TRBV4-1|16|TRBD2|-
CASSQDPSGGAQEQFF
TGCGCCAGCAGCCAAGATCCTAGCGGGGGGGCACAGGAGCAGTTCTTC
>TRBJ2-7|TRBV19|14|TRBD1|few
CASSPNRGLYEQYF
TGTGCCAGTAGTCCGAACAGGGGGCTCTACGAGCAGTACTTC
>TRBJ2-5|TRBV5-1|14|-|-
CASSLQGHQETQYF
TGCGCCAGCAGCTTACAGGGACACCAAGAGACCCAGTACTTC
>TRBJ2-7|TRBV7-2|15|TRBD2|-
CASRSSGGATNEQYF
TGTGCCAGCAGGTCTAGCGGGGGGGCTACCAACGAGCAGTACTTC
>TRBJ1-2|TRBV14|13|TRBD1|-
CASSRPTGNGYTF
TGTGCCAGCAGCCGCCCGACAGGGAATGGCTACACCTTC